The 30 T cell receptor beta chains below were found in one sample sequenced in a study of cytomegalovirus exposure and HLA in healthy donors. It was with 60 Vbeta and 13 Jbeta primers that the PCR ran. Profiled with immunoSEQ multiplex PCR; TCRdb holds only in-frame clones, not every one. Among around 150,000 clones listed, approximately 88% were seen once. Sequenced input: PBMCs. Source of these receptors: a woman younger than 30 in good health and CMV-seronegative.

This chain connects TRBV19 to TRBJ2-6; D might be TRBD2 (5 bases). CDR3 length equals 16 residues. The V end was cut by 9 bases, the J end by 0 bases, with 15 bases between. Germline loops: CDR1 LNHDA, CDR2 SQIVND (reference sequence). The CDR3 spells CASSSGGYSGANVLTF. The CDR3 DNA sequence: TGTGCCAGCAGCTCCGGAGGATACTCTGGGGCCAACGTCCTGACTTTC.

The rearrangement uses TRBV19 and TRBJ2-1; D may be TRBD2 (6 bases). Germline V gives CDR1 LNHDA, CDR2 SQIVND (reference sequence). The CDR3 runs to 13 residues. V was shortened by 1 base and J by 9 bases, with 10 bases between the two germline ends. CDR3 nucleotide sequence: TGTGCCAGTAGTATAGTAATGGGGGGTGAGCAGTTCTTC. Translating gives CASSIVMGGEQFF.

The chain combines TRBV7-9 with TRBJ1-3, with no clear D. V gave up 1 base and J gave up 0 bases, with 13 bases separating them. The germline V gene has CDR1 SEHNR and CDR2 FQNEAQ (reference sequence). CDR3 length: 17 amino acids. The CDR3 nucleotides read TGTGCCAGCAGCTTAGAGAAGGGAGTTGTCTCTGGAAACACCATATATTTT. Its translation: CASSLEKGVVSGNTIYF.

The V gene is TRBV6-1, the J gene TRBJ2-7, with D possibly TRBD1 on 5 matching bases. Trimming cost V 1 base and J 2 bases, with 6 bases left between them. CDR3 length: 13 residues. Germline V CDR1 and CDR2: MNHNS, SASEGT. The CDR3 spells CASSEGQTYEQYF. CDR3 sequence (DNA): TGTGCCAGCAGTGAAGGACAGACCTACGAGCAGTACTTC.

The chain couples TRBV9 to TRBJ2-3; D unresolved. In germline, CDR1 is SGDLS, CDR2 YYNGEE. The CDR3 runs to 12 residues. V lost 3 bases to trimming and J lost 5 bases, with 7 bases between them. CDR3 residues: CASSATRDTQYF. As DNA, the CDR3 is TGTGCCAGCAGCGCTACGAGAGATACGCAGTATTTT.

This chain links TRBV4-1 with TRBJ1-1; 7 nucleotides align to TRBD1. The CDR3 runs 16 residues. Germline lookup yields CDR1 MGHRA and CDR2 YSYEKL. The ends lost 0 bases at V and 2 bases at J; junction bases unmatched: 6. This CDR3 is CASSQDRGQSNTEAFF. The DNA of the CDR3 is TGCGCCAGCAGCCAAGATCGGGGACAGAGCAACACTGAAGCTTTCTTT.

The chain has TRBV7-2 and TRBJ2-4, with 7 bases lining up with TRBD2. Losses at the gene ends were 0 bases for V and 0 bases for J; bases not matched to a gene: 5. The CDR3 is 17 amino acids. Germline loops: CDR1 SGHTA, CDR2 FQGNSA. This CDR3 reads CASSLAREDLAKNIQYF. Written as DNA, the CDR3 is TGTGCCAGCAGCTTAGCTCGGGAGGATCTAGCCAAAAACATTCAGTACTTC.

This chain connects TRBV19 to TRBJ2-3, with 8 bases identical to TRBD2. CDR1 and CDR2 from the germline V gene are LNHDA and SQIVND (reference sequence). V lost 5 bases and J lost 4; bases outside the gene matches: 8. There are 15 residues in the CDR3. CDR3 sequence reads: CASSSSGGLADTQYF. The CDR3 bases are TGTGCCAGTAGTTCATCGGGGGGGTTGGCAGATACGCAGTATTTT.

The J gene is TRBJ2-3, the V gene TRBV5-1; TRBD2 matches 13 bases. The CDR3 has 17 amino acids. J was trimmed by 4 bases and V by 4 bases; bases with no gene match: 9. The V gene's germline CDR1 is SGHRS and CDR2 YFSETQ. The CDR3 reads CASSPPGLAGSSDTQYF. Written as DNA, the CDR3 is TGCGCCAGCAGCCCGCCGGGACTAGCGGGGTCGTCAGATACGCAGTATTTT.

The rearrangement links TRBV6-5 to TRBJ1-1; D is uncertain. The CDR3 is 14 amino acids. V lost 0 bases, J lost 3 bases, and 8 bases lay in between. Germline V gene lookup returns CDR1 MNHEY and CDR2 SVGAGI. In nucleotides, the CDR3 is TGTGCCAGCAGTTACTCGTTCTATTACACTGAAGCTTTCTTT. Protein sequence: CASSYSFYYTEAFF.

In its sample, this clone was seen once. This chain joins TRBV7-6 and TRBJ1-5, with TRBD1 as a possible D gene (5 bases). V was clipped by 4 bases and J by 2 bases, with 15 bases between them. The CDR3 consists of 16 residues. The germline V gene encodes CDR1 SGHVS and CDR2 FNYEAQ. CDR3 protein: CASSSGTYMGNQPQHF. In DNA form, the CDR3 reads TGTGCCAGCAGCTCCGGGACTTATATGGGCAATCAGCCCCAGCATTTT. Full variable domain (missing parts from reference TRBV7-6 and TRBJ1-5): GAGVSQSPRYKVTKRGQDVALRCDPISGHVSLYWYRQALGQGPEFLTYFNYEAQQDKSGLPNDRFSAERPEGSISTLTIQRTEQRDSAMYRCASSSGTYMGNQPQHFGDGTRLSIL.

DNA of the CDR3: TGTGCCAGCAGCTTAGGACTAGCAGTAGATACGCAGTATTTT. Protein sequence: CASSLGLAVDTQYF. This sequence joins TRBV11-3 and TRBJ2-3; 7 bases are shared with TRBD2. V was pared by 1 base and J by 5 bases, with 3 bases of the junction left unmatched. This CDR3 has 14 residues. The germline V gene has CDR1 SGHNT and CDR2 YENEEA. Full variable domain (remainder filled in from reference TRBV11-3 and TRBJ2-3): EAGVVQSPRYKIIEKKQPVAFWCNPISGHNTLYWYLQNLGQGPELLIRYENEEAVDDSQLPKDRFSAERLKGVDSTLKIQPAELGDSAVYLCASSLGLAVDTQYFGPGTRLTVL.

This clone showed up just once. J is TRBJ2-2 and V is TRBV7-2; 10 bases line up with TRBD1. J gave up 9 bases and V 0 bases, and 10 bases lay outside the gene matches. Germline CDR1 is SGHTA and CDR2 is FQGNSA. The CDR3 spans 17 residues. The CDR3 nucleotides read TGTGCCAGCAGCTTAGCGCCGAGGACAGGGGGTGGTCGGGAGCTGTTTTTT. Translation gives CASSLAPRTGGGRELFF.

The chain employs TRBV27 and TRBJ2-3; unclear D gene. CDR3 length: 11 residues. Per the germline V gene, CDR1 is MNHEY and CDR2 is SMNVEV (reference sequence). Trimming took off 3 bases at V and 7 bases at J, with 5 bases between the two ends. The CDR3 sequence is CASSFSYTQYF. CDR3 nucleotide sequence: TGTGCCAGCAGTTTTAGCTATACGCAGTATTTT.

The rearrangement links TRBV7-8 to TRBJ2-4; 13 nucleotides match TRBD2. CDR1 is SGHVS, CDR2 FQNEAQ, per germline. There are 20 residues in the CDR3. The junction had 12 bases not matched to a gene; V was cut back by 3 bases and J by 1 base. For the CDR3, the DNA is TGTGCCAGCAGCTTTCCCAGACTAGCGGGGGGAGAGGTGGCCAAAAACATTCAGTACTTC. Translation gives CASSFPRLAGGEVAKNIQYF.

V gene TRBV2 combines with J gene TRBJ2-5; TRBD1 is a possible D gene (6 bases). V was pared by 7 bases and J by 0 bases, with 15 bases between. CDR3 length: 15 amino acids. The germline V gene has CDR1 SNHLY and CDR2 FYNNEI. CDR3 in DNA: TGTGCCAGCACTACAAAGGGGACAAACCAAGAGACCCAGTACTTC. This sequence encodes CASTTKGTNQETQYF.

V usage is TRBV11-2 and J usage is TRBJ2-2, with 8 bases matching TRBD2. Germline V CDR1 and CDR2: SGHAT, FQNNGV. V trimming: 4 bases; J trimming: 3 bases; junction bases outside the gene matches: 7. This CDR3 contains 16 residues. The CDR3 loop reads CASSSARGGYTGELFF. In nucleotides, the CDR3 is TGTGCCAGCAGCTCGGCACGGGGGGGCTACACCGGGGAGCTGTTTTTT.

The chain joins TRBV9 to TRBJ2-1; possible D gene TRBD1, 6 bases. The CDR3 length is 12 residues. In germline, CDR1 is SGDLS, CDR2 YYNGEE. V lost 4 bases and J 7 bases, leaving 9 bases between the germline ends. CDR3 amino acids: CASSSQGNEQFF. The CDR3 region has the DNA TGTGCCAGCAGCTCACAGGGTAATGAGCAGTTCTTC.

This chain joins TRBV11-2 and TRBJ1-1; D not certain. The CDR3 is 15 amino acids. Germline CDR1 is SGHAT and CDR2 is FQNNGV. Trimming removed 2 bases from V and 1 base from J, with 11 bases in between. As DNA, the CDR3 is TGTGCCAGCAGCTTACCCCTGGGCAGGAACACTGAAGCTTTCTTT. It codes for CASSLPLGRNTEAFF. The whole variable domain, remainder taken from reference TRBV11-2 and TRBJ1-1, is EAGVAQSPRYKIIEKRQSVAFWCNPISGHATLYWYQQILGQGPKLLIQFQNNGVVDDSQLPKDRFSAERLKGVDSTLKIQPAKLEDSAVYLCASSLPLGRNTEAFFGQGTRLTVV.

The CDR3 sequence is CAISESTGGGYTF. The CDR3 bases are TGTGCCATCAGTGAGTCTACAGGGGGTGGCTACACCTTC. The chain employs TRBV10-3 and TRBJ1-2, with 8 bases that match TRBD1. CDR1 is ENHRY, CDR2 SYGVKD, per germline. V lost 0 bases, J lost 7 bases, and 1 base stayed unmatched. The CDR3 length is 13 residues.

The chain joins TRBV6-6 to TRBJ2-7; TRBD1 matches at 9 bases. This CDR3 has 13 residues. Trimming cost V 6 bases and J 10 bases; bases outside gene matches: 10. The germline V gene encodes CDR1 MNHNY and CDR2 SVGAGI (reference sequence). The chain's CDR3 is CASRDPGTGSQYF. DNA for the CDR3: TGTGCCAGCAGGGACCCCGGGACAGGGAGTCAGTACTTC.

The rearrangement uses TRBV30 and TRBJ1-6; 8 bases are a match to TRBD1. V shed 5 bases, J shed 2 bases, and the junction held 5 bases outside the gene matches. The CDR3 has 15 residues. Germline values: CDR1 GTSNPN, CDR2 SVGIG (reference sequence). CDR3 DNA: TGTGCCTGGTCTTGGACAGGGACCTATAATTCACCCCTCCACTTT. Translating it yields CAWSWTGTYNSPLHF.

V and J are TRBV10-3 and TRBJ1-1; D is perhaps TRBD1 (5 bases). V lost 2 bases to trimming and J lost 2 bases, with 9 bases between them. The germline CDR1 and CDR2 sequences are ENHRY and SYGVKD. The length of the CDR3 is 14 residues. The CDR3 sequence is CAISETGANTEAFF. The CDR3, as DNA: TGTGCCATCAGTGAGACAGGCGCTAACACTGAAGCTTTCTTT.

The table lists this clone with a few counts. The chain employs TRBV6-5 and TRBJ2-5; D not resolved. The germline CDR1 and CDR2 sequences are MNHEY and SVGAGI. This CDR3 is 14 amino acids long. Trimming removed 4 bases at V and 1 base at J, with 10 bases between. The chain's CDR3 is CASSWSRSQETQYF. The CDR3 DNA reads TGTGCCAGCAGTTGGAGCCGGTCCCAAGAGACCCAGTACTTC.

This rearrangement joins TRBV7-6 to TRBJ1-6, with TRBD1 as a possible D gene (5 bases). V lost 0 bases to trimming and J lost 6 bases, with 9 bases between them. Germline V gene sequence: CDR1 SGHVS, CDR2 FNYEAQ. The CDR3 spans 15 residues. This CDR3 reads CASSLARASNSPLHF. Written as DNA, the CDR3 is TGTGCCAGCAGCTTAGCCAGGGCAAGTAATTCACCCCTCCACTTT.

CDR3 region: CASSFGGASSYEQYF. Written as DNA, the CDR3 is TGCGCCAGCAGCTTCGGGGGGGCAAGCTCCTACGAGCAGTACTTC. V usage is TRBV5-1 and J usage is TRBJ2-7, with 8 bases aligning to TRBD2. The germline V gene has CDR1 SGHRS and CDR2 YFSETQ. The junction had 4 bases not matched to a gene; V was cut back by 2 bases and J by 0 bases. This CDR3 is built from 15 residues.

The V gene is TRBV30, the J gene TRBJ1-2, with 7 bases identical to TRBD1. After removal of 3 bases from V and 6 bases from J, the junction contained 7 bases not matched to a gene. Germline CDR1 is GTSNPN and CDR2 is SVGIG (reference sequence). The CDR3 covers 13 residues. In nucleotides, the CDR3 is TGTGCCTGGAGATACAGGGGCGATGATGGCTACACCTTC. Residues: CAWRYRGDDGYTF.

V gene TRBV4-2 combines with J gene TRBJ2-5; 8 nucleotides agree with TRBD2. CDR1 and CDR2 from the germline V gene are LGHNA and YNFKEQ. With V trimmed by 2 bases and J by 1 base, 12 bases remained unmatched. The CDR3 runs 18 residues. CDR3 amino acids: CASSQLPRGSGIQETQYF. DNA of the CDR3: TGTGCCAGCAGCCAACTCCCTCGGGGTAGCGGGATCCAAGAGACCCAGTACTTC.

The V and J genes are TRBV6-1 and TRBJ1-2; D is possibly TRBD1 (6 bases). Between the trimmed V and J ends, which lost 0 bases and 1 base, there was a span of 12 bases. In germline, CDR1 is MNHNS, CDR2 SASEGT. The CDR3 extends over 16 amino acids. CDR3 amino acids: CASSEAAQGINYGYTF. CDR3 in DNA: TGTGCCAGCAGTGAAGCGGCCCAGGGGATTAACTATGGCTACACCTTC.

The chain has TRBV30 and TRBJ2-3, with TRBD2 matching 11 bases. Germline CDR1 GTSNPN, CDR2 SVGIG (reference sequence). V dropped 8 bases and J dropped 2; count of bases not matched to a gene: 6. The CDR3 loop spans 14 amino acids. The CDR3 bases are TGTGCCAGCGCACTAGCGGGGGTCACAGATACGCAGTATTTT. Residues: CASALAGVTDTQYF. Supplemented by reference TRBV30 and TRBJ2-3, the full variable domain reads SQTIHQWPATLVQPVGSPLSLECTVEGTSNPNLYWYRQAAGRGLQLLFYSVGIGQISSEVPQNLSASRPQDRQFILSSKKLLLSDSGFYLCASALAGVTDTQYFGPGTRLTVL.